Listed here are 8 T cell receptor beta chains from one sample, sequenced in a study of metastatic and nonmetastatic thyroid tumors. No treatment had been given to any patient before thyroid surgery. TCRdb reanalyzed the PCR reads with MiXCR. The table includes about 4,600 clones, around 19% detected once. The sample consisted of adjacent normal tissue. Every receptor here comes from a male donor with papillary thyroid cancer or a benign thyroid nodule (not recorded which). Some clones in this sample may be carry-over from other donors' samples.

The chain joins TRBV2 to TRBJ2-5; D unresolved. The CDR3 is made up of 14 amino acids. Per the germline V gene, CDR1 is SNHLY and CDR2 is FYNNEI. V was cut by 5 bases and J by 3 bases, with 13 bases left in between. The CDR3 sequence is CASSSTQFEETQYF. Here the CDR3 DNA reads TGTGCCAGCAGTTCGACTCAGTTTGAAGAGACCCAGTACTTC.

This clone came up many times. This chain joins TRBV2 and TRBJ1-2; the D gene is possibly TRBD1 (6 bases). Germline CDR1 is SNHLY and CDR2 is FYNNEI. V shed 6 bases and J shed 8 bases, with 16 bases lying between them. This CDR3 is built from 13 residues. The CDR3 loop reads CASRLSGGLGYTF. The CDR3 bases are TGTGCCAGCAGGTTAAGCGGGGGGCTCGGCTACACCTTC.

This clone came up many times. V gene TRBV3-1 combines with J gene TRBJ2-5, with 9 bases matching TRBD1. Germline-derived CDR1 and CDR2 are LGHDT and YNNKEL (reference sequence). This CDR3 has 17 amino acids. V lost 1 base to trimming and J lost 4 bases; unmatched junction nucleotides: 10. The CDR3, as DNA: TGTGCCAGCAGCCAAGGTGTAATCACAGGGGGCGGAGAGACCCAGTACTTC. Its protein product is CASSQGVITGGGETQYF.

Comments on this clone: It is likely a read error, because the conserved phenylalanine at the end of the CDR3 is missing. The DNA is omitted, as the CDR3 cannot be located on it reliably, and the CDR3 follows TCRdb's listing. CDR3 protein: CASSLGRS. The V call is TRBV7-9, the J call TRBJ2-1. Ends included, the CDR3 has 8 residues. Per the germline V gene, CDR1 is SEHNR and CDR2 is FQNEAQ (reference sequence).

This clone was observed many times. The chain joins TRBV18 to TRBJ2-3; possible D gene TRBD1, 5 bases. Germline assignment: CDR1 KGHSH and CDR2 LQKENI. Trimming removed 3 bases at V and 4 bases at J, with 11 bases between. The CDR3 is 14 amino acids. The CDR3 region has the DNA TGTGCCAGCTCACCTTGGGAAGGGGCAGATACGCAGTATTTT. Translated, it gives CASSPWEGADTQYF.

This clone showed up just a few times. The gene calls are TRBV6-8 and TRBJ1-5; D is perhaps TRBD1 (5 bases). Between the trimmed V and J ends, which lost 6 bases and 5 bases, there was a span of 23 bases. The CDR3 totals 17 residues. CDR1 and CDR2 (germline): MNHGY, SAAAGT. The CDR3 DNA is TGTGCCAGCAGCCCCCTTGGGAGAGGGCCGGGGGATCAGCCCCAGCATTTT. It yields the protein CASSPLGRGPGDQPQHF.

This clone was counted many times. The rearrangement links TRBV3-1 to TRBJ2-7; D might be TRBD1 or TRBD2, each matching 5 bases. Germline CDR1 reads LGHDT; CDR2 reads YNNKEL (reference sequence). V was trimmed by 2 bases and J by 5 bases, leaving 13 bases between them. The CDR3 extends over 14 amino acids. The CDR3 sequence is CASSQLVGTHEQYF. For the CDR3, the DNA is TGTGCCAGCAGCCAACTTGTAGGGACCCACGAGCAGTACTTC.

CDR3: CASSQGSHTGELFF. In nucleotides, the CDR3 is TGTGCCAGCAGCCAAGGAAGCCACACCGGGGAGCTGTTTTTT. The chain uses TRBV3-1 and TRBJ2-2, with D unclear. The germline V gene encodes CDR1 LGHDT and CDR2 YNNKEL (reference sequence). Trimming took 1 base from V and 3 from J, leaving 6 bases between them. The CDR3 runs 14 residues.